A selection of T cell receptor beta chains follows, all from one sample in a study of T cell responses to AZD1222 COVID-19 vaccine. Some clones are missing from TCRdb's copy, which holds only in-frame ones; the method was immunoSEQ multiplex PCR. Counted here are around 140,000 clones, about 90% occurring once; the ten biggest clones make up less than 2%. The sample consisted of peripheral blood, taken 28 days after the second AZD1222 dose. The receptor set was obtained from an adult who received the AZD1222 COVID-19 vaccine. CDR3s include the opening cysteine and the closing phenylalanine or tryptophan.

V gene: TRBV27; J gene: TRBJ2-5; CDR3 protein: CASSLQGGGETQYF
V gene: TRBV14; J gene: TRBJ1-2; CDR3 protein: CASSQGDYGYTF
V gene: TRBV7-6; J gene: TRBJ2-2; CDR3 protein: CASRSSGTANTGELFF
V gene: TRBV18; J gene: TRBJ2-5; CDR3 protein: CASSPASGETQYF
V gene: TRBV9; J gene: TRBJ1-4; CDR3 protein: CASSFGQGNEKLFF
V gene: TRBV6-4; J gene: TRBJ1-1; CDR3 protein: CASRNWDSGNTEAFF
V gene: TRBV18; J gene: TRBJ1-4; CDR3 protein: CASSPPVSSTNEKLFF
V gene: TRBV7-9; J gene: TRBJ1-2; CDR3 protein: CASSQSANYGYTF
V gene: TRBV9; J gene: TRBJ2-5; CDR3 protein: CASSTRGELPQYF
V gene: TRBV9; J gene: TRBJ1-2; CDR3 protein: CASSVNVEGGRGYTF
V gene: TRBV6-6; J gene: TRBJ1-3; CDR3 protein: CASSAVAGNTIYF
V gene: TRBV12-3/TRBV12-4; J gene: TRBJ2-3; CDR3 protein: CASSLVRDTQYF
V gene: TRBV14; J gene: TRBJ2-1; CDR3 protein: CASRQTSGDYNEQFF
V gene: TRBV9; J gene: TRBJ1-6; CDR3 protein: CASSVYSGNSPLHF
V gene: TRBV5-1; J gene: TRBJ1-5; CDR3 protein: CASSPSTGRNQPQHF
V gene: TRBV6-5; J gene: TRBJ2-1; CDR3 protein: CASKAVSGGQFF
V gene: TRBV6-5; J gene: TRBJ2-5; CDR3 protein: CASSPTALALETQYF
V gene: TRBV5-1; J gene: TRBJ2-2; CDR3 protein: CASSIGNTGELFF
V gene: TRBV5-1; J gene: TRBJ2-1; CDR3 protein: CASSLRTSGGVLPTANEQFF
V gene: TRBV10-2; J gene: TRBJ2-6; CDR3 protein: CASRTGQGGNSGANVLTF
V gene: TRBV5-1; J gene: TRBJ1-1; CDR3 protein: CASGTGTPNTEAFF
V gene: TRBV30; J gene: TRBJ1-1; CDR3 protein: CAWSAGYTEVFF
V gene: TRBV5-5; J gene: TRBJ2-5; CDR3 protein: CASSYLQHEETQYF